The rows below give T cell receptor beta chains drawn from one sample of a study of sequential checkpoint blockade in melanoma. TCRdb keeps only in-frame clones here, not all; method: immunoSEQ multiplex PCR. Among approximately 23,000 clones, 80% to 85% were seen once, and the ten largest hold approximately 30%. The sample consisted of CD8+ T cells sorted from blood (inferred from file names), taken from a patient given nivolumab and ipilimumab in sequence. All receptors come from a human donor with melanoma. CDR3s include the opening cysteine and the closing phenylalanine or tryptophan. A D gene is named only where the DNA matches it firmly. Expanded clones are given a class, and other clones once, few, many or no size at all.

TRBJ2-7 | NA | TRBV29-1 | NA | CSVAGQPYEQYF | TGCAGCGTCGCCGGACAGCCCTACGAGCAGTACTTC
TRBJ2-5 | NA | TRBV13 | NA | CASSLEGEETQYF | TGTGCCAGCAGCTTAGAGGGGGAAGAGACCCAGTACTTC
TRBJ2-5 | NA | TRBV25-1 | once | CASSKRETQYF | TGTGCCAGCAGTAAACGGGAGACCCAGTACTTC
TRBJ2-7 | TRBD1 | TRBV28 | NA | CASSLTGSLNEQYF | TGTGCCAGCAGTTTGACAGGGTCACTTAACGAGCAGTACTTC
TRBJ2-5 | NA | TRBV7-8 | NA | CASSSIRETQYF | TGTGCCAGCAGCTCCATTAGAGAGACCCAGTACTTC
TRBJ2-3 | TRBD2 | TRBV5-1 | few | CASSRRGAGGTDTQYF | TGCGCCAGCAGCCGACGTGGGGCGGGAGGAACAGATACGCAGTATTTT
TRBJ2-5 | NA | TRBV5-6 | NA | CASSGAQETQYF | TGTGCCAGCTCTGGGGCTCAAGAGACCCAGTACTTC
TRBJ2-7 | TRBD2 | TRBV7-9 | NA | CASIPAGHYEQYF | TGTGCCAGCATCCCAGCGGGGCACTACGAGCAGTACTTC
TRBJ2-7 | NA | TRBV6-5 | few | CASSSYSYEQYF | TGTGCCAGCAGTTCGTACTCCTACGAGCAGTACTTC
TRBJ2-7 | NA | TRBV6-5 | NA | CASSYGWSAYEQYF | TGTGCCAGCAGTTACGGCTGGTCCGCCTACGAGCAGTACTTC